This entry concerns a single T cell receptor beta chain. Its antigen is not yet known. Base quality data are lacking; no much larger clone is found one base away. This record comes from a study of blood T cell repertoires in COVID-19 (dated by TCRdb to 2019 to 2021). Describing the broader study: Collaborator samples came from the United States, Italy and Spain and covered acute and convalescent phases of COVID-19. The material from the prospective study consisted of cDNA or gDNA derived from T cells, B-cell-depleted T cells, or PBMCs. Subjects who had been exposed to COVID-19, were actively infected with it, or had recovered from it provided the deeply sampled blood TCRbeta repertoires that made up the dataset. The repertoires were released in a freely available public database meant as a resource for research on the immune response to SARS-CoV-2. The samples were drawn from the first 160 participants of the ongoing ImmuneRACE study and from some 1,300 subjects provided by 6 global collaborators. Nearly every sample came with metadata listing a de-identified subject ID, COVID-19 status, age in years and sex. HLA class I and class II types, where available, came from metadata supplied by the sample provider rather than from assay-based typing. Overall study results and their limits: Clinical and demographic metadata were provided uncurated, with the amount varying by source and participant.

TCRbeta CDR3 regions were amplified from genomic DNA by means of the immunoSEQ Assay, a bias-controlled multiplex PCR. Concerning the study's data processing: Nucleated cell counts per sample were estimated from amplification of reference gene primers within the assay. Sequence reads were collapsed and filtered to measure the absolute abundance of every unique TCRbeta CDR3 rearrangement. For each sample, productive Simpson clonality was calculated by taking the square root of Simpson's diversity index across productive rearrangements. The source is immuneACCESS, and TCRdb retained only in-frame sequences with V and J called. Part of the clones is not carried over; for the studies checked, unresolved V genes explain less than half of this, and the remainder is unexplained. V and J calls and clone size are given by that table; D and trimming were obtained from the DNA. Within this sample are about 380,000 clones, with around 89% of them counted one time only. Together, the top ten hold roughly 1.2% of the sample.

Enrolling through a virtual design, the prospective study's participants ranged in age from about 18 to 89 years and lived across roughly 24 United States geographic areas. To assign participants to cohorts, the prospective study relied on clinical history that participants themselves reported in a screening survey and a study questionnaire. For ImmuneRACE Cohort 3, a participant was defined as recovered based on two consecutive negative NP/OP PCR tests, clearance by a healthcare professional, or resolution of symptoms. In the prospective study, mobile phlebotomists collected whole blood, serum and a nasopharyngeal or oropharyngeal swab from each participant. Additional blood draws and questionnaires over an approximately 2-month period could optionally be provided by prospective study participants. Blood samples from the prospective study were shipped frozen or at room temperature prior to DNA extraction.

Including cysteine and phenylalanine, the CDR3 has 12 amino acids. Only the CDR3 DNA stays, 36 bases, in frame from base 1. A distance of 13 bases separates the germline ends of V and J, which lose 10 bases and 4 bases respectively. Looking up the germline V gene yields CDR1 MNHEY and CDR2 SVGAGI. The V gene is TRBV6-5 and the J gene is TRBJ1-2, with the D segment identity uncertain. The clonotype originates from a woman between 18 and 29 years old who had recovered from COVID-19. The sample was PBMCs or T cells enriched from blood (not recorded which). The CDR3 protein: CAIAERLYGYTF. Read as DNA, the sequence is TGTGCCATCGCGGAGAGACTCTATGGCTACACCTTC.